Here is one TCR beta chain with its context. Germline-derived CDR1 and CDR2 are LNHDA and SQIVND (reference sequence). The CDR3 spans 12 residues. V lost 10 bases and J lost 3; bases outside the gene matches: 5. The TCR beta library used iRepertoire HTBI primers with Arm-PCR amplification of CDR3. TCRdb called the multiplex PCR reads again in MiXCR, with one record for every CDR3 protein. The sample lists approximately 690,000 distinct CDR3 sequences, around 32% occurring once. The sample originates from a study of regulatory T cells in long-lasting Graves disease. The time point denotes: persistent/refractory GD, antithyroid drugs over 5 years with positive TRAb. PBMCs were the source of the RNA used for TCR sequencing. Per American Thyroid Association guidelines, Graves' disease was diagnosed.

The source of this sequence is a female donor with Graves disease. This chain connects TRBV19 to TRBJ2-7; 8 bases line up with TRBD2. Here the sequenced sample was peripheral blood mononuclear cells (PBMCs), taken when the disease was refractory, from a patient treated with antithyroid drugs. Here the CDR3 reads CATQRGGYEQYF. The CDR3 DNA follows: TGTGCCACCCAACGGGGGGGCTACGAGCAGTACTTC.